This T cell receptor beta chain came from a study of response to subunit inactivated influenza vaccine. One entry per CDR3 protein, called by TCRdb with MiXCR from the RT-PCR reads. The table lists approximately 480,000 distinct CDR3 sequences, roughly 9.8% of them singletons, with over 9.5% in the top ten. In its sample, this clonotype was seen a few times. Its antigen is not identified. This CDR3 comprises 17 residues. The germline gives CDR1 MNHEY, CDR2 SVGAGI. V lost 2 bases, J lost 3 bases, and 10 bases stayed unmatched. Notes on the study in general: T cells newly recruited by each seasonal influenza vaccination are few, the authors suggested.

The sequencing used PBMCs from blood, collected more than 35 days after vaccination. The genes are TRBV6-5 and TRBJ2-7; 10 nucleotides match TRBD1. This TCR was sampled from a man aged 50 to 60 who received an inactivated influenza vaccine. CDR3 protein: CASSYDRQGASNYEQYF. The CDR3 DNA follows: TGTGCCAGCAGTTACGATAGACAGGGGGCATCCAACTACGAGCAGTACTTC.